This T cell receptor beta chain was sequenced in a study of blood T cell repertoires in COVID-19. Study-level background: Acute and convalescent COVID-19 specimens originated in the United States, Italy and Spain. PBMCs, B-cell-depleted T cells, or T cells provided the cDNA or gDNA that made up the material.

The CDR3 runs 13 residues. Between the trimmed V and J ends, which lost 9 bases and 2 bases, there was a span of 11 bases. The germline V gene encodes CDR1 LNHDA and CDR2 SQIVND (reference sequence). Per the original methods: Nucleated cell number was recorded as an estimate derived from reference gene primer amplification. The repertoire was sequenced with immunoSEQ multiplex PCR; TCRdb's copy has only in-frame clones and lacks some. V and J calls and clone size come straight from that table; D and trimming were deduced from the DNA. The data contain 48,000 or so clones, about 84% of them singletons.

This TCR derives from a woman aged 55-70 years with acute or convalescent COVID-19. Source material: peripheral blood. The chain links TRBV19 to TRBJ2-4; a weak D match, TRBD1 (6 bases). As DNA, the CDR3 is TGTGCCAGCCAACAGGGAACCAAAAACATTCAGTACTTC. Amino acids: CASQQGTKNIQYF.